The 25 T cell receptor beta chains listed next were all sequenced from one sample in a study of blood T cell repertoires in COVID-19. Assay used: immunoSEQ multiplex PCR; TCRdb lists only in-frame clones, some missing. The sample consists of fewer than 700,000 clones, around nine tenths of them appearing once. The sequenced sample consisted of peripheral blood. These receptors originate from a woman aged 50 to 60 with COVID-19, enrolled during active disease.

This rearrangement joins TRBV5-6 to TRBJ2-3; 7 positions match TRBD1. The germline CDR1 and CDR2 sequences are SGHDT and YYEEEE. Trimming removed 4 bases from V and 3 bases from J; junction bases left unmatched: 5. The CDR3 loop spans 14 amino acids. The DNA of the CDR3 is TGTGCCAGCAGCGTGCCGGGACAGACAGATACGCAGTATTTT. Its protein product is CASSVPGQTDTQYF.

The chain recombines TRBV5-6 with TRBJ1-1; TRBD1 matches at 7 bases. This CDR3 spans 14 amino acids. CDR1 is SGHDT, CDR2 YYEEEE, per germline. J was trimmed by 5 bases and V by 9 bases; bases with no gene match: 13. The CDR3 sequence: CATMAQGLGTEAFF. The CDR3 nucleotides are TGTGCCACCATGGCACAGGGGCTAGGGACTGAAGCTTTCTTT.

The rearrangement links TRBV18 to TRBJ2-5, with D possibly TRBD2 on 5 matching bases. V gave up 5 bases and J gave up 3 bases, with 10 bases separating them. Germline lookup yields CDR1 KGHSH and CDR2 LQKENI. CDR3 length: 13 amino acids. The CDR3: CASSVDWEETQYF. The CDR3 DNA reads TGTGCCAGCTCAGTGGACTGGGAAGAGACCCAGTACTTC.

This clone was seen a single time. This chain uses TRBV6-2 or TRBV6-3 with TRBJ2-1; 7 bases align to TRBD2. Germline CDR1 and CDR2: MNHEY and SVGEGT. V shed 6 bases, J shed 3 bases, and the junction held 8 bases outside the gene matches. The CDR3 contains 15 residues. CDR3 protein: CASSTAGGSYNEQFF. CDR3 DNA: TGTGCCAGCAGCACCGCCGGGGGGAGCTACAATGAGCAGTTCTTC.

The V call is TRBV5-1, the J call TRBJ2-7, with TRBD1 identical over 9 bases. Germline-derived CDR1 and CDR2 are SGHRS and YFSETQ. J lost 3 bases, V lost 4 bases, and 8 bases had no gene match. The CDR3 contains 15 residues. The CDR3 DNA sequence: TGCGCCAGCAGCCGACAGGGGGAACCTAGCTACGAGCAGTACTTC. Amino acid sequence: CASSRQGEPSYEQYF.

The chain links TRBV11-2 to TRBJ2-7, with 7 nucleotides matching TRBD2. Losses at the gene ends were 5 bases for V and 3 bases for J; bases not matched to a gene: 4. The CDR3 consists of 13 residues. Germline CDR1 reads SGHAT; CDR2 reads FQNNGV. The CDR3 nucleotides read TGTGCCAGCAGCCCGACTAGCTTCTACGAGCAGTACTTC. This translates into CASSPTSFYEQYF.

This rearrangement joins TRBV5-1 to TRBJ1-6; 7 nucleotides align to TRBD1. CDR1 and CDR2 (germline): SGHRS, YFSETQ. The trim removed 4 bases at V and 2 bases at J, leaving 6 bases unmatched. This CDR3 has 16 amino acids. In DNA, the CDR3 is TGCGCCAGCAGCCAACGACAGGGCGCCTATAATTCACCCCTCCACTTT. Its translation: CASSQRQGAYNSPLHF.

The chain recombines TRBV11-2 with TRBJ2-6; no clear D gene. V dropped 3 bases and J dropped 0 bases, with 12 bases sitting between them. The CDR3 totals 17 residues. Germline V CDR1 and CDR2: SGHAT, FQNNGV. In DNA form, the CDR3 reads TGTGCCAGCAGCTTGCGCCTTAGCACCTCTGGGGCCAACGTCCTGACTTTC. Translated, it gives CASSLRLSTSGANVLTF. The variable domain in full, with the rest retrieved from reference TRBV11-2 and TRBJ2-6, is EAGVAQSPRYKIIEKRQSVAFWCNPISGHATLYWYQQILGQGPKLLIQFQNNGVVDDSQLPKDRFSAERLKGVDSTLKIQPAKLEDSAVYLCASSLRLSTSGANVLTFGAGSRLTVL.

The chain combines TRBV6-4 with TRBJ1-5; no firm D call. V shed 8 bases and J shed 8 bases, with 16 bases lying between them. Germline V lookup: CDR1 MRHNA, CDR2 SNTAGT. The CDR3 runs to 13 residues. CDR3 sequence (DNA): TGTGCCAGCCGCCCCAATAACATTGAGCCCCAGCATTTT. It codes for CASRPNNIEPQHF.

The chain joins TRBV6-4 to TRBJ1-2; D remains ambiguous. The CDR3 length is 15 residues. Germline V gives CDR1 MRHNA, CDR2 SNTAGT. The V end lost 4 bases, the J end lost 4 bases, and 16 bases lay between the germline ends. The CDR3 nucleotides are TGTGCCAGCAGTGGGGTGGAAAAAGAGCGCTATGGCTACACCTTC. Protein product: CASSGVEKERYGYTF.

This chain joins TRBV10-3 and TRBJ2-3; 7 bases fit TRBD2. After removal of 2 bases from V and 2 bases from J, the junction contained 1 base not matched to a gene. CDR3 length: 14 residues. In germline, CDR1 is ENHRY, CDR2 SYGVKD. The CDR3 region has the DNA TGTGCCATCAGTGAGCTAGCGGACACAGATACGCAGTATTTT. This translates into CAISELADTDTQYF.

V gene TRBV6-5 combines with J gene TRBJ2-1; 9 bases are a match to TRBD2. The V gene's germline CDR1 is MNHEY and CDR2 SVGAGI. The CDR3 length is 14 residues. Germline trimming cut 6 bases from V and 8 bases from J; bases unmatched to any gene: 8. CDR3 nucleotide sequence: TGTGCCAGCAGACCCGGACTAGCGAGGGATGAGCAGTTCTTC. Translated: CASRPGLARDEQFF.

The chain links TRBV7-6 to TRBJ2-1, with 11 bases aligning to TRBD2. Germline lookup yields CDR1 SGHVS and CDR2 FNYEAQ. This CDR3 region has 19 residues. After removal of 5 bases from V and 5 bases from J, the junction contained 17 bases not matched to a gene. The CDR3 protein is CASSPYTPLLAGEDNEQFF. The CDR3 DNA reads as TGTGCCAGCAGCCCTTACACCCCTTTACTAGCGGGGGAAGACAATGAGCAGTTCTTC.

This CDR3 reads CASSPLTGAGTEAFF. As DNA, the CDR3 is TGTGCCAGCTCACCTCTTACAGGGGCGGGCACTGAAGCTTTCTTT. The chain uses TRBV18 and TRBJ1-1; 7 bases line up with TRBD1. V shed 3 bases and J 4 bases; nucleotides not matched to a gene: 8. There are 15 residues in the CDR3. Germline lookup yields CDR1 KGHSH and CDR2 LQKENI.

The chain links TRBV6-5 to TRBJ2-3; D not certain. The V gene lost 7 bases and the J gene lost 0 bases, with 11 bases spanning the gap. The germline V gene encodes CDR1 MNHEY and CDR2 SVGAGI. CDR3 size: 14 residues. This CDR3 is CASKEYASTDTQYF. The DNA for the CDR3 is TGTGCCAGCAAGGAGTACGCTAGCACAGATACGCAGTATTTT.

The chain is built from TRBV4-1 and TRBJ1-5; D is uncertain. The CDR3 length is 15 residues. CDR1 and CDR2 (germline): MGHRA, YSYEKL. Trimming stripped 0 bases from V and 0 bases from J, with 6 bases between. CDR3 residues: CASSQDIYSNQPQHF. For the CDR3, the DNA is TGCGCCAGCAGCCAAGACATCTATAGCAATCAGCCCCAGCATTTT.

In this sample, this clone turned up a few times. As DNA, the CDR3 is TGTGCCAGCAGTGAAAAAGAGGCATCGGCCCAGCATTTT. Translated, it gives CASSEKEASAQHF. The chain uses TRBV2 and TRBJ1-5; no clear D gene. The CDR3 spans 13 residues. V was shortened by 2 bases and J by 11 bases, with 13 bases between the two germline ends. Germline CDR1 and CDR2: SNHLY and FYNNEI.

CDR3 sequence: CASRPRQGDENGYTF. Written as DNA, the CDR3 is TGTGCCAGCAGGCCACGACAGGGGGATGAAAATGGCTACACCTTC. The rearrangement links TRBV2 to TRBJ1-2; 9 positions agree with TRBD1. From germline, CDR1 is SNHLY and CDR2 FYNNEI. CDR3 length: 15 residues. The V and J ends lost 6 bases and 6 bases, in that order; junction bases with no gene match: 11.

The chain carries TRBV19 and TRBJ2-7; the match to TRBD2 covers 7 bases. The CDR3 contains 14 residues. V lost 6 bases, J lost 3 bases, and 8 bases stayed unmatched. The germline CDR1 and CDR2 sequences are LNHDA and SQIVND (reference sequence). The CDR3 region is CASSHYGEGYEQYF. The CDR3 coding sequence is TGTGCCAGTAGCCATTACGGGGAGGGCTACGAGCAGTACTTC.

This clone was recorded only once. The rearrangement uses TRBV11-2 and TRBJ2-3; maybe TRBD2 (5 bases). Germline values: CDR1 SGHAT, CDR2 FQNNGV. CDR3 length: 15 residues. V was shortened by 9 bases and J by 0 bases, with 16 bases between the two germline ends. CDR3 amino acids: CASSVGRLSTDTQYF. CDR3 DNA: TGTGCCAGTTCCGTTGGGAGACTTAGCACAGATACGCAGTATTTT.

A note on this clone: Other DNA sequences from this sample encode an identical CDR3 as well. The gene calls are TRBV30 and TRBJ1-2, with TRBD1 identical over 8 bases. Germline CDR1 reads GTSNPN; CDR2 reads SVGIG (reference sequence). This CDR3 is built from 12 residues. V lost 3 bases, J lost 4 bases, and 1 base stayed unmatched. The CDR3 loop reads CAWSGQGYGYTF. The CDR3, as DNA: TGTGCCTGGAGCGGACAGGGCTATGGCTACACCTTC.

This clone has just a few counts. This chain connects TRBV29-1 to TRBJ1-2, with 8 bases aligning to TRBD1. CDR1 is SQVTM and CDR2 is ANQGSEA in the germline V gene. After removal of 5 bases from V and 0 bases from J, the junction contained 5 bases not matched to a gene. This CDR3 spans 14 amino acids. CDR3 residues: CSVPGTGANYGYTF. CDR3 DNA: TGCAGCGTTCCCGGGACAGGAGCTAACTATGGCTACACCTTC.

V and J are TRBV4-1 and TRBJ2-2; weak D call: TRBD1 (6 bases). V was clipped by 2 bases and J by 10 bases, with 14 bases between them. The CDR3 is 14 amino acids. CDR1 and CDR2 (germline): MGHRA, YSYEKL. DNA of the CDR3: TGCGCCAGCAGCCAATTACAGGGACCGGAGGAGCTGTTTTTT. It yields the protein CASSQLQGPEELFF.

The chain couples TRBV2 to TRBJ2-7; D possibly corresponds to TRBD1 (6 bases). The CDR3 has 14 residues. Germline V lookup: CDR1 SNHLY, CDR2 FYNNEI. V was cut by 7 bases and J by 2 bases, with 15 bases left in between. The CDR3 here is CASTRDTQTYEQYF. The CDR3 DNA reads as TGTGCCAGCACCCGGGACACGCAGACCTACGAGCAGTACTTC.

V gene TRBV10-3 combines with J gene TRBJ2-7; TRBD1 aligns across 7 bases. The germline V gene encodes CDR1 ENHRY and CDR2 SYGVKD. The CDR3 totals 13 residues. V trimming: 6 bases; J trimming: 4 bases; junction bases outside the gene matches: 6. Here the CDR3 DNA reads TGTGCCATCAGGGGGGACAGATTGTACGAGCAGTACTTC. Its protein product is CAIRGDRLYEQYF.